This T cell receptor beta chain was documented in a study of blood T cells in healthy people across ages. Whole-study results and caveats: More naive CD4+ cells and higher diversity were found in long-lived than in aged donors.

Combining a sample-barcoded 5' primer with a J-beta primer mix, a second PCR ran for roughly 7 to 11 cycles. TCRdb reanalysed the 5' RACE reads using MiXCR and keeps one entry per CDR3 protein. This repertoire shows 1.4 million or so distinct CDR3 sequences, around 40% found once; its top ten account for about 4%. The donors, aged roughly 6 to 90, were healthy Caucasians from Russia. The V gene's germline CDR1 is SEHNR and CDR2 FQNEAQ (reference sequence). The CDR3 contains 16 residues. A note on this clonotype: What it binds is unknown. At one end the junction does not follow the germline gene, possibly because of a read error.

This sequence originates from a woman under 30 in good health. Sequenced material: blood. The genes are TRBV7-9 and TRBJ2-1; 7 bases are shared with TRBD2. The CDR3 nucleotides read TGTGCCAACAGCTTAGGAGTCGGGAGGTCCTACAATGAGCAGTTCTTC. Translation: CANSLGVGRSYNEQFF.